This T cell receptor (beta chain) derives from a study of blood T cell repertoires in COVID-19. Germline CDR1 reads LGHNA; CDR2 reads YNFKEQ. V trimming: 1 base; J trimming: 3 bases; junction bases outside the gene matches: 6. The CDR3 covers 17 residues. Those enrolled, adults aged 18 to 89 years, came from some 25 US areas. Membership in each cohort depended on participant-reported clinical history. Either two negative PCRs, clearance, or symptom resolution qualified Cohort 3 donors as recovered. Generated by immunoSEQ multiplex PCR, the TCRdb table keeps only in-frame clones and is missing some. The profile covers fewer than 300,000 clones, with approximately 92% appearing a single time and 1.1% taken by the ten largest.

The sequence was collected from a woman between 25 and 40 years old who had recovered from COVID-19. Material: PBMCs or T cells enriched from blood (not recorded which). The chain joins TRBV4-2 to TRBJ2-2; 9 bases line up with TRBD2. In DNA, the CDR3 is TGTGCCAGCAGCCAAGTTAGCGGGAGTTTTCACACCGGGGAGCTGTTTTTT. Translated, it gives CASSQVSGSFHTGELFF.